The 24 T cell receptor beta chains listed next were all sequenced from one sample in a study of PD-L1 blockade in urothelial cancer. As to time point: pretreatment peripheral blood. Measured with immunoSEQ multiplex PCR; TCRdb has only the in-frame clones, and not every one. The table has about 63,000 clones, roughly 76% seen once; the top ten hold more than 5.5%. The specimen comprised PBMCs, sampled around atezolizumab (anti-PD-L1) treatment. Receptors were obtained from a man aged 70-80 years with urothelial cancer.

The chain is built from TRBV6-6 and TRBJ2-7, with a weak D call TRBD2 (5 bases). V lost 3 bases to trimming and J lost 5 bases, with 8 bases between them. The germline CDR1 and CDR2 sequences are MNHNY and SVGAGI (reference sequence). The CDR3 contains 12 residues. CDR3 protein: CASSYSAHEQYF. In DNA, the CDR3 is TGTGCCAGCAGTTATAGCGCTCACGAGCAGTACTTC.

The chain is built from TRBV7-9 and TRBJ2-2, with 11 bases identical to TRBD2. CDR1 and CDR2 (germline): SEHNR, FQNEAQ (reference sequence). J was trimmed by 4 bases and V by 5 bases; bases with no gene match: 9. The CDR3 spans 17 residues. The CDR3 region is CASSPRDSGGATGELFF. The DNA of the CDR3 is TGTGCCAGCAGCCCCCGGGATAGCGGGGGGGCCACCGGGGAGCTGTTTTTT.

This chain connects TRBV6-1 to TRBJ2-5; D is uncertain. The germline V gene encodes CDR1 MNHNS and CDR2 SASEGT. CDR3 size: 12 residues. The ends were cut back, 7 bases at V and 3 bases at J, with 9 bases in the middle. Here the CDR3 reads CASMVSKETQYF. CDR3 sequence (DNA): TGTGCCAGCATGGTCAGTAAAGAGACCCAGTACTTC.

V is TRBV15 and J is TRBJ2-7; 12 bases are a match to TRBD2. Germline CDR1 is LNHNV and CDR2 is YYDKDF (reference sequence). Trimming at V came to 1 base and at J to 4 bases, leaving 11 bases not matched to a gene. The CDR3 sequence is 18 residues long. In nucleotides, the CDR3 is TGTGCCACCAGCAGAGTCCCCTCTAGCGGGGGGGCCCTATACGAGCAGTACTTC. Translation gives CATSRVPSSGGALYEQYF.

CDR3 coding DNA: TGTGCCTGGACCACAGGGGGCGCTCAAGAGACCCAGTACTTC. It yields the protein CAWTTGGAQETQYF. The chain recombines TRBV30 with TRBJ2-5; 9 nucleotides line up with TRBD1. The germline V gene encodes CDR1 GTSNPN and CDR2 SVGIG (reference sequence). The CDR3 is 14 amino acids. V shed 4 bases and J 2 bases; nucleotides not matched to a gene: 5.

The CDR3: CASSQDTRRGMTEAFF. DNA for the CDR3: TGCGCCAGCAGCCAAGATACGAGGAGGGGCATGACTGAAGCTTTCTTT. This chain links TRBV4-1 with TRBJ1-1; D is perhaps TRBD1 (5 bases). Germline V gene sequence: CDR1 MGHRA, CDR2 YSYEKL. V was shortened by 0 bases and J by 5 bases, with 16 bases between the two germline ends. The CDR3 spans 16 residues.

The chain is built from TRBV28 and TRBJ1-2; D perhaps matches TRBD1 (6 bases). With 7 bases removed from V and 6 bases from J, the gap between germline ends came to 12 bases. From germline, CDR1 is MDHEN and CDR2 SYDVKM. The CDR3 spans 12 residues. CDR3 coding DNA: TGTGCCAGCACCCTGTCAGGGGATGGCTACACCTTC. Residues: CASTLSGDGYTF.

V usage is TRBV30 and J usage is TRBJ1-2, with TRBD1 identical over 9 bases. J gave up 8 bases and V 0 bases, and 4 bases lay outside the gene matches. Germline loops: CDR1 GTSNPN, CDR2 SVGIG (reference sequence). The CDR3 is made up of 13 amino acids. The CDR3 here is CAWSVGQGFGYTF. DNA for the CDR3: TGTGCCTGGAGTGTAGGACAGGGGTTCGGCTACACCTTC.

This chain joins TRBV5-1 and TRBJ1-1; D call uncertain. The CDR3 runs to 15 residues. V gave up 4 bases and J gave up 3 bases, with 16 bases separating them. In germline, CDR1 is SGHRS, CDR2 YFSETQ. The CDR3 protein is CASSNRADGDTEAFF. The DNA for the CDR3 is TGCGCCAGCAGCAACCGGGCAGACGGGGACACTGAAGCTTTCTTT. Full variable domain (outside the CDR3, taken from reference TRBV5-1 and TRBJ1-1): KAGVTQTPRYLIKTRGQQVTLSCSPISGHRSVSWYQQTPGQGLQFLFEYFSETQRNKGNFPGRFSGRQFSNSRSEMNVSTLELGDSALYLCASSNRADGDTEAFFGQGTRLTVV.

This clone was picked up one time. This chain connects TRBV4-3 to TRBJ2-1; maybe TRBD1 (7 bases). The CDR3 runs to 15 residues. Germline V CDR1 and CDR2: LGHNA, YSLEER. The germline V and J ends were trimmed by 0 bases and 9 bases, with 15 bases remaining between them. This CDR3 reads CASSQDGQGGREQFF. Here the CDR3 DNA reads TGCGCCAGCAGCCAAGATGGGCAGGGGGGCCGTGAGCAGTTCTTC.

The chain joins TRBV4-2 to TRBJ2-3; weak D call: TRBD2 (6 bases). The CDR3 consists of 16 residues. V lost 1 base, J lost 0 bases, and 11 bases lay in between. CDR1 and CDR2 (germline): LGHNA, YNFKEQ. CDR3 DNA sequence: TGTGCCAGCAGCCAAGCTTCGGCGGGAAGCACAGATACGCAGTATTTT. Encoded protein: CASSQASAGSTDTQYF.

V gene TRBV11-3 combines with J gene TRBJ2-1, with 7 bases aligning to TRBD1. Unmatched junction bases numbered 8, after V lost 7 bases and J lost 8 bases. Germline-derived CDR1 and CDR2 are SGHNT and YENEEA. This CDR3 comprises 13 residues. CDR3 loop: CASTRQGWHEQFF. For the CDR3, the DNA is TGTGCCAGCACCCGACAGGGTTGGCATGAGCAGTTCTTC.

The CDR3 protein is CASSYTGGGMETQYF. Written as DNA, the CDR3 is TGTGCCAGCAGTTACACAGGGGGCGGGATGGAGACCCAGTACTTC. The gene calls are TRBV6-5 and TRBJ2-5; 9 nucleotides line up with TRBD1. CDR3 length equals 15 residues. Germline lookup yields CDR1 MNHEY and CDR2 SVGAGI. V lost 2 bases to trimming and J lost 5 bases; unmatched junction nucleotides: 6.

This chain uses TRBV5-1 with TRBJ2-2, with TRBD2 matching 14 bases. The CDR3 length is 18 residues. V trimming: 3 bases; J trimming: 4 bases; junction bases outside the gene matches: 8. Germline-derived CDR1 and CDR2 are SGHRS and YFSETQ. The CDR3 region has the DNA TGCGCCAGCAGCTCCCCCGTCGGGACTAGCGGGGGCACCGGGGAGCTGTTTTTT. The encoded protein is CASSSPVGTSGGTGELFF.

Comment on this clone: The same CDR3 is also encoded by other DNA sequences in this sample. This sequence joins TRBV2 and TRBJ1-1, with 10 positions matching TRBD1. V was clipped by 6 bases and J by 1 base; unmatched bases: 2. Germline loops: CDR1 SNHLY, CDR2 FYNNEI. CDR3 size: 14 residues. DNA of the CDR3: TGTGCCAGCAGCGACAGGGGGCGGAACACTGAAGCTTTCTTT. Its translation: CASSDRGRNTEAFF.

This clone has a single count. This chain connects TRBV7-2 to TRBJ1-1; D gene uncertain. Germline loops: CDR1 SGHTA, CDR2 FQGNSA. The V and J ends lost 5 bases and 2 bases respectively, with 15 bases between them. The CDR3 has 15 amino acids. For the CDR3, the DNA is TGTGCCAGCAGCCCTTCGTACGGGGTCAACACTGAAGCTTTCTTT. Translation gives CASSPSYGVNTEAFF.

The V call is TRBV6-6, the J call TRBJ1-5; 9 positions match TRBD1. There are 15 residues in the CDR3. Germline trimming cut 8 bases from V and 6 bases from J; bases unmatched to any gene: 11. The V gene's germline CDR1 is MNHNY and CDR2 SVGAGI (reference sequence). In nucleotides, the CDR3 is TGTGCCAGCGGCACAGGACAGGGGCAGGGTCAGCCCCAGCATTTT. Amino acid sequence: CASGTGQGQGQPQHF.

This rearrangement joins TRBV19 to TRBJ2-3, with TRBD2 identical over 9 bases. The V gene end was trimmed by 6 bases and the J gene end by 4 bases; junction bases not matched to a gene: 2. There are 13 residues in the CDR3. CDR1 is LNHDA, CDR2 SQIVND, per germline (reference sequence). DNA of the CDR3: TGTGCCAGTAGGGTAGCGGGGGCAGATACGCAGTATTTT. Amino acid sequence: CASRVAGADTQYF.

This clone was seen a few times. This sequence joins TRBV5-1 and TRBJ2-2; 9 bases line up with TRBD2. The CDR3 length is 16 residues. Unmatched junction bases numbered 11, after V lost 4 bases and J lost 7 bases. Germline lookup yields CDR1 SGHRS and CDR2 YFSETQ. The CDR3 region is CASSGPGLAGDGELFF. The CDR3 region has the DNA TGCGCCAGCAGCGGACCGGGACTAGCAGGGGACGGGGAGCTGTTTTTT.

This clone is a singleton in its sample. The chain uses TRBV5-5 and TRBJ1-5; D may be TRBD1 (6 bases). This CDR3 region has 16 residues. CDR1 is SGHKS and CDR2 is YYEKEE in the germline V gene (reference sequence). V lost 4 bases and J 1 base, leaving 15 bases between the germline ends. The CDR3 loop reads CASSGEGERSNQPQHF. The CDR3 DNA sequence: TGTGCCAGCAGCGGGGAGGGGGAACGCAGCAATCAGCCCCAGCATTTT.

This clone has just a few counts. This sample also contains other DNA sequences that code for the same CDR3. V is TRBV6-1 and J is TRBJ1-1, with D tentatively TRBD1 (5 bases). Germline lookup yields CDR1 MNHNS and CDR2 SASEGT. V was cut by 7 bases and J by 5 bases, with 14 bases left in between. The CDR3 is 13 amino acids. CDR3 DNA sequence: TGTGCCAGCACTGGACATCAAGGGACTGAAGCTTTCTTT. It yields the protein CASTGHQGTEAFF.

This clone ranks as medium-sized. The chain recombines TRBV7-9 with TRBJ2-7; 11 nucleotides align to TRBD2. This CDR3 spans 16 amino acids. CDR1 is SEHNR, CDR2 FQNEAQ, per germline (reference sequence). Trimming cost V 1 base and J 3 bases; bases outside gene matches: 5. The CDR3 here is CASSLEGTSGSYEQYF. The CDR3 DNA reads TGTGCCAGCAGCTTAGAAGGGACTAGCGGAAGCTACGAGCAGTACTTC.

Here the CDR3 DNA reads TGTGCCAGCAGCTTAGAGGGCGGGGGTACAGATACGCAGTATTTT. This sequence encodes CASSLEGGGTDTQYF. The chain couples TRBV11-3 to TRBJ2-3, with 7 bases fitting TRBD2. V shed 0 bases and J 3 bases; nucleotides not matched to a gene: 3. This CDR3 has 15 amino acids. Germline assignment: CDR1 SGHNT and CDR2 YENEEA.

This clone was detected only a few times. The chain is built from TRBV10-3 and TRBJ1-6; TRBD1 aligns across 7 bases. V lost 0 bases to trimming and J lost 7 bases; unmatched junction nucleotides: 0. The CDR3 loop spans 14 amino acids. Germline values: CDR1 ENHRY, CDR2 SYGVKD. The CDR3 DNA is TGTGCCATCAGTGAGTCAGGGGGCAATTCACCCCTCCACTTT. Translating gives CAISESGGNSPLHF.